Here is one T cell receptor beta chain with its context. Its cognate antigen has yet to be identified. Per-nucleotide qualities are absent, and no much larger clonotype sits a single base away. The CDR3 regions of human TCRbeta chains were subjected to immunosequencing. The paper's processing steps were these. TCRs in the repertoires were matched against a reference library of SARS-CoV-2-specific TCRs that had been generated with the MIRA antigen-specificity platform. Breadth was defined as the fraction of unique TCRs that were SARS-CoV-2-associated, and depth was defined as the fraction of total T cells that were SARS-CoV-2-associated. Using the MIRA data, each spike-specific TCR was mapped to the spike region that the TCR reacts to and placed in a CD4 or CD8 class. Log10-transformed breadth and depth values were compared by one-way ANOVA with Sidak's multiple comparisons tests. This immuneACCESS table, as held by TCRdb, lists in-frame sequences with V and J called but not all clones. Of the missing ones, under half trace to an unresolved V gene in checked studies; the others have no known cause. D and trimming come from the DNA, and the V and J calls and clone size come from that table. In all, the sample holds over 75,000 clones, and 75% to 90% of those were seen once. About 3% of the sample is in the top ten clones.

Explained via the paper, the time point label denotes: about 28 days (+/-7) after the second vaccine dose. AZD1222 recipients whose second dose came at about 4 weeks and those whose second dose came at about 12 weeks were combined into one group, since spike-specific TCR depth and breadth did not differ between the two schedules. Vaccinee samples were obtained from the UK trials COV001 and COV002, which included a single-blind randomized controlled phase 2/3 trial of AZD1222 (ChAdOx1 nCoV-19) in healthy adults. Trial participant PBMC samples were collected at day 0 and day 28 after the second dose for TCRbeta chain sequencing. CDR1 and CDR2 are read off the germline V gene as SQVTM and ANQGSEA. The CDR3 has 15 amino acids, counting the end cysteine and phenylalanine. The retained sequence is limited to the CDR3, 45 bases, with the frame set at the first base. Relative to germline, V is missing 7 bases and J is missing 0 bases, with 7 bases of the junction outside any gene match.

This record comes from a study of T cell responses to AZD1222 COVID-19 vaccine (dated by TCRdb to the early 2020s). About the study as a whole: A total of about 230 trial participants underwent TCR sequencing, of whom some 210 received two doses of AZD1222 and about 26 received two doses of the MenACWY control vaccine. Trial participants were enrolled by age into subgroups of 18-55, 56-69 and 70-plus years, and around 140, 26 and 57 TCR-sequenced participants, respectively, were included in these subgroups. What the work shows at the level of the full study, not this receptor alone: Nearly half of unique spike-specific TCRs reportedly recognized epitopes outside regions mutated in the B.1.351 and B.1.1.7 variants. Conclusions about previously exposed vaccinees were limited because only six AZD1222 recipients were SARS-CoV-2 seropositive at baseline. Most participants were white British and females outnumbered males, and the authors suggested that clonal diversity may have been underestimated. The vaccine-associated CD4 TCRs covered the entire spike protein, and the dominant responses fell in regions 160-218 and 743-854. No day 14 peak-response samples were available, so repertoires were characterized only after the peak T cell response. Spike-specific TCR breadth and depth rose significantly after two AZD1222 doses compared with day 0 and with MenACWY recipients. In the small 56-69-year group, the increase in depth fell short of significance, most likely because of low power.

The rearranged segments are TRBV29-1 and TRBJ1-5, and 9 bases in between align with TRBD1. The TCR was taken from an adult who received the AZD1222 COVID-19 vaccine. This material consisted of peripheral blood, taken 28 days after the second AZD1222 dose. The nucleotide sequence reads TGCAGCGCCGGACAGGGGACCGTTAGCAATCAGCCCCAGCATTTT. It specifies CSAGQGTVSNQPQHF. The full variable domain, completed from the reference TRBV29-1 and TRBJ1-5 proteins outside the CDR3, reads SAVISQKPSRDICQRGTSLTIQCQVDSQVTMMFWYRQQPGQSLTLIATANQGSEATYESGFVIDKFPISRPNLTFSTLTVSNMSPEDSSIYLCSAGQGTVSNQPQHFGDGTRLSIL.